The rows below give T cell receptor beta chains drawn from one sample of a study of OX40 agonist ivuxolimab in advanced cancers. Assay used: immunoSEQ multiplex PCR; TCRdb lists only in-frame clones, some missing. Among tens of thousands of clones, about 90% were seen once, and the ten largest hold roughly 5.1%. Here the sequenced sample was CD4+ or CD8+ T cells sorted from blood, taken in a trial of the OX40 agonist ivuxolimab. Every receptor here comes from an adult with an advanced solid tumor such as melanoma, head and neck, liver or kidney cancer. Both conserved end residues are part of each CDR3. Fields, in order: clone size, V gene, D gene, J gene, CDR3 DNA, CDR3 protein. A D gene is named only where the DNA matches it firmly. Size tells how often a clone was seen (once, few, many) or the class of an expanded clone, and some rows leave it out.

abundance: once
v_gene: TRBV6-6
d_gene: TRBD2
j_gene: TRBJ2-3
CDR3nt: TGTGCCAGCAGTTACGGAGCGGGAGTCGATACGCAGTATTTT
CDR3aa: CASSYGAGVDTQYF

abundance: .
v_gene: TRBV7-3
d_gene: TRBD1
j_gene: TRBJ2-1
CDR3nt: TGTGCCAGCAGCTCTACAGGGGGAACCAATGAGCAGTTCTTC
CDR3aa: CASSSTGGTNEQFF

abundance: .
v_gene: TRBV5-1
d_gene: .
j_gene: TRBJ2-1
CDR3nt: TGCGCCAGCAGCTTGAACGTAGCAGGCAATGAGCAGTTCTTC
CDR3aa: CASSLNVAGNEQFF

abundance: once
v_gene: TRBV30
d_gene: TRBD2
j_gene: TRBJ2-2
CDR3nt: TGTGCCTGGACAGGGTCGCTAGCGGGAGGCCGCGGGGAGCTGTTTTTT
CDR3aa: CAWTGSLAGGRGELFF

abundance: .
v_gene: TRBV5-4
d_gene: .
j_gene: TRBJ2-1
CDR3nt: TGTGCCAGCAGCTTGGATATTAGTAGTCCGTTCTTC
CDR3aa: CASSLDISSPFF

abundance: .
v_gene: TRBV5-1
d_gene: .
j_gene: TRBJ2-1
CDR3nt: TGCGCCAGCAGCACTGAAGGGGGTGAGCAGTTCTTC
CDR3aa: CASSTEGGEQFF

abundance: .
v_gene: TRBV5-1
d_gene: TRBD1
j_gene: TRBJ1-3
CDR3nt: TGCGCCAGCAGCCGTACAGGGGCCTCTGGAAACACCATATATTTT
CDR3aa: CASSRTGASGNTIYF

abundance: .
v_gene: TRBV6-5
d_gene: .
j_gene: TRBJ2-7
CDR3nt: TGTGCCAGCAGTACCCTATACGAGCAGTACTTC
CDR3aa: CASSTLYEQYF

abundance: .
v_gene: TRBV11-2
d_gene: TRBD1
j_gene: TRBJ2-5
CDR3nt: TGTGCCAGCAGCCAGGACAGGGGATGGCAAGAGACCCAGTACTTC
CDR3aa: CASSQDRGWQETQYF

abundance: .
v_gene: TRBV30
d_gene: TRBD1
j_gene: TRBJ2-2
CDR3nt: TGTGCCTGGAGAAGACAGGGGACCGGGGAGCTGTTTTTT
CDR3aa: CAWRRQGTGELFF

abundance: .
v_gene: TRBV28
d_gene: TRBD2
j_gene: TRBJ2-7
CDR3nt: TGTGCCAGCAGTAGCCCGGGACTAGCGGGCCACGAGCAGTACTTC
CDR3aa: CASSSPGLAGHEQYF

abundance: .
v_gene: TRBV11-2
d_gene: .
j_gene: TRBJ1-1
CDR3nt: TGTGCCAGCAGTACCAGGAGACAGGTAGTTACTGAAGCTTTCTTT
CDR3aa: CASSTRRQVVTEAFF

abundance: .
v_gene: TRBV20-1
d_gene: .
j_gene: TRBJ1-3
CDR3nt: TGCAGTGCTAGGGCTGGAAACACCATATATTTT
CDR3aa: CSARAGNTIYF

abundance: .
v_gene: TRBV30
d_gene: .
j_gene: TRBJ1-5
CDR3nt: TGTGCCTGGAGTATGGCGCAGGGGCAGCCCCAGCATTTT
CDR3aa: CAWSMAQGQPQHF

abundance: .
v_gene: TRBV6-5
d_gene: TRBD2
j_gene: TRBJ2-7
CDR3nt: TGTGCCAGCAGCCGGACTAGCGGTTACGAGCAGTACTTC
CDR3aa: CASSRTSGYEQYF

abundance: .
v_gene: TRBV11-2
d_gene: TRBD2
j_gene: TRBJ2-5
CDR3nt: TGTGCCAGCAGCTCGACTAGCGGTTTTGGGACCCAGTACTTC
CDR3aa: CASSSTSGFGTQYF

abundance: .
v_gene: TRBV9
d_gene: TRBD2
j_gene: TRBJ2-1
CDR3nt: TGTGCCAGCAGCGTAGCTTTAACAGCGGGAGAGAATGAGCAGTTCTTC
CDR3aa: CASSVALTAGENEQFF

abundance: .
v_gene: TRBV29-1
d_gene: .
j_gene: TRBJ1-2
CDR3nt: TGCAGCGTTGTGAGCGGCTACACCTTC
CDR3aa: CSVVSGYTF

abundance: .
v_gene: TRBV30
d_gene: TRBD2
j_gene: TRBJ2-1
CDR3nt: TGTGCCTGGAGAAGGGAGGGCCGGAGCTCCTACAATGAGCAGTTCTTC
CDR3aa: CAWRREGRSSYNEQFF

abundance: once
v_gene: TRBV10-3
d_gene: .
j_gene: TRBJ2-2
CDR3nt: TGTGCCATCAGTGTCCAGACAGGTCGGGACACCGGGGAGCTGTTTTTT
CDR3aa: CAISVQTGRDTGELFF

abundance: .
v_gene: TRBV19
d_gene: TRBD1
j_gene: TRBJ2-7
CDR3nt: TGTGCCAGTAGTATTGGGACAGGGCCCTACGAGCAGTACTTC
CDR3aa: CASSIGTGPYEQYF

abundance: .
v_gene: TRBV6-1
d_gene: .
j_gene: TRBJ2-3
CDR3nt: TGTGCCAGCAGTGTAGGGCAAAACCCTTACACAGATACGCAGTATTTT
CDR3aa: CASSVGQNPYTDTQYF

abundance: .
v_gene: TRBV5-1
d_gene: TRBD1
j_gene: TRBJ1-2
CDR3nt: TGCGCCAGCAGCTTGGGCACAGGGGCCGGGGGCTACACCTTC
CDR3aa: CASSLGTGAGGYTF

abundance: .
v_gene: TRBV7-8
d_gene: TRBD2
j_gene: TRBJ2-3
CDR3nt: TGTGCCAGCAGCTTAGCGGGACGGGAGGTAGATACGCAGTATTTT
CDR3aa: CASSLAGREVDTQYF

abundance: .
v_gene: TRBV5-1
d_gene: .
j_gene: TRBJ2-7
CDR3nt: TGCGCCAGCAGCTTGGAGTCATCACCCTCCTACGAGCAGTACTTC
CDR3aa: CASSLESSPSYEQYF

abundance: .
v_gene: TRBV11-2
d_gene: .
j_gene: TRBJ1-2
CDR3nt: TGTGCCAGCAGCTTAGGCCAGGGTTTTGGCTATGGCTACACCTTC
CDR3aa: CASSLGQGFGYGYTF

abundance: .
v_gene: TRBV4-2
d_gene: .
j_gene: TRBJ2-7
CDR3nt: TGTGCCAGCAGCCAAGATTTGACCCTCAGCTCCTACGAGCAGTACTTC
CDR3aa: CASSQDLTLSSYEQYF

abundance: .
v_gene: TRBV4-2
d_gene: .
j_gene: TRBJ1-1
CDR3nt: TGTGCCAGCAGCCAAGACCCCGGGGGGCGGAGGACCAACACTGAAGCTTTCTTT
CDR3aa: CASSQDPGGRRTNTEAFF

abundance: .
v_gene: TRBV5-1
d_gene: .
j_gene: TRBJ2-7
CDR3nt: TGCGCCAGCAGCGAAATTGGGTCCTACGGAGAGCAGTACTTC
CDR3aa: CASSEIGSYGEQYF

abundance: .
v_gene: TRBV6-5
d_gene: .
j_gene: TRBJ2-1
CDR3nt: TGTGCCAGCAGTTACTCGACCCCGCCCAGTGAGCAGTTCTTC
CDR3aa: CASSYSTPPSEQFF

abundance: .
v_gene: TRBV6-1
d_gene: .
j_gene: TRBJ2-1
CDR3nt: TGTGCCAGCAGTGAAAAACCTTCGTTGGAGCAGTTCTTC
CDR3aa: CASSEKPSLEQFF

abundance: .
v_gene: TRBV19
d_gene: TRBD1
j_gene: TRBJ2-2
CDR3nt: TGTGCCAGTTCGGACAGGCGGAACACCGGGGAGCTGTTTTTT
CDR3aa: CASSDRRNTGELFF

abundance: .
v_gene: TRBV7-9
d_gene: .
j_gene: TRBJ2-2
CDR3nt: TGTGCCAGCAGCTTGGGTGTACCGAACACCGGGGAGCTGTTTTTT
CDR3aa: CASSLGVPNTGELFF

abundance: .
v_gene: TRBV5-4
d_gene: TRBD1
j_gene: TRBJ1-2
CDR3nt: TGTGCCAGCAGCTTGGAGCAGGGGGCTAACTATGGCTACACCTTC
CDR3aa: CASSLEQGANYGYTF

abundance: .
v_gene: TRBV6-7
d_gene: .
j_gene: TRBJ2-2
CDR3nt: TGTGCCAGCAGTTACGTCGGGACTTGGGCCGGGGAGCTGTTTTTT
CDR3aa: CASSYVGTWAGELFF

abundance: .
v_gene: TRBV9
d_gene: TRBD2
j_gene: TRBJ2-5
CDR3nt: TGTGCCAGCAGCGTAGGAGGCAGCGGGGGGCTCCAAGAGACCCAGTACTTC
CDR3aa: CASSVGGSGGLQETQYF

abundance: .
v_gene: TRBV5-1
d_gene: .
j_gene: TRBJ1-1
CDR3nt: TGCGCCAGCAGCACCTTCACCGGGGCCAACACTGAAGCTTTCTTT
CDR3aa: CASSTFTGANTEAFF

abundance: .
v_gene: TRBV30
d_gene: .
j_gene: TRBJ1-1
CDR3nt: TGTGCCTGGAGTGTCGGGGTAATGAACACTGAAGCTTTCTTT
CDR3aa: CAWSVGVMNTEAFF